A single TCR beta chain is shown here with its context. Germline V lookup: CDR1 SGHDN, CDR2 FVKESK. Trimming removed 0 bases from V and 4 bases from J, with 12 bases in between. The CDR3 totals 15 residues. The entry originates in a study of shared T cell receptors in the human thymus. TCRdb keeps only in-frame clones here, not all; method: immunoSEQ multiplex PCR. Of hundreds of thousands of clones in the sample, more than 70% are singletons; the top ten hold more than 0.009%. These same data were also listed under a study on human thymus T cells.

The chain employs TRBV14 and TRBJ1-1; TRBD1 is a possible D gene (6 bases). The sample was thymocytes. The sequence was collected from a boy less than two years old with a congenital heart defect. In DNA, the CDR3 is TGTGCCAGCAGCCAAGATCAGGGGTCCCGCACTGAAGCTTTCTTT. Residues: CASSQDQGSRTEAFF.